Described below is a single TCR beta chain sequence and its context. The target antigen is unknown. CDR3 length: 14 residues. The germline V gene has CDR1 MNHNS and CDR2 SASEGT. V lost 7 bases to trimming and J lost 3 bases, with 15 bases between them. The data were obtained in a study of somatic mutations in cytotoxic T cells in rheumatoid arthritis. Study-level points and caveats: Antigen specificity of the expanded CD8+ clones was not determined. Age-dependent increases in CD8+ clonality occurred in rheumatoid arthritis patients but not in healthy controls.

Sequenced by immunoSEQ multiplex PCR; TCRdb stores in-frame clones only, minus some. This table holds approximately 16,000 clones, roughly 72% found once. CD4+ cells and CD8+ cells were each obtained through positive magnetic bead selection, and their purity was assessed by flow cytometry. This clonotype was sampled from an adult with rheumatoid arthritis. This sequence joins TRBV6-1 and TRBJ1-1; a weak D match, TRBD1 (6 bases). The sample consisted of CD8+ T cells sorted from blood. The CDR3 loop reads CASKVIPGDTEAFF. In DNA, the CDR3 is TGTGCCAGCAAGGTAATTCCAGGGGACACTGAAGCTTTCTTT.